This entry features one T cell receptor beta chain sequence. This sample is part of a study of blood T cell repertoires in COVID-19. Study in general: Both acute and convalescent COVID-19 samples were obtained from the United States, Italy and Spain. PBMCs, B-cell-depleted T cells, or T cells provided the cDNA or gDNA that made up the material.

V lost 3 bases and J lost 7; bases outside the gene matches: 6. Germline assignment: CDR1 LGHDT and CDR2 YNNKEL (reference sequence). The CDR3 has 14 residues. In the original analysis: Reference gene primer amplification yielded estimated nucleated cell counts. Data came from immunoSEQ multiplex PCR; TCRdb stores just in-frame clones and leaves some out. The DNA was the basis for D and trimming; V, J and clone size are from that table. The data show approximately 5,900 clones, with about 90% seen just once and about 48% held by the top ten. Sequencing was done on a sample of peripheral blood. This sequence joins TRBV3-1 (or the pseudogene TRBV3-2) and TRBJ2-4, with 7 nucleotides matching TRBD2. This clonotype was obtained from a human donor in a cohort sampled during active COVID-19. Here the CDR3 reads CASSQLGGGNIQYF. CDR3 in DNA: TGTGCCAGCAGCCAGTTGGGGGGAGGGAACATTCAGTACTTC.